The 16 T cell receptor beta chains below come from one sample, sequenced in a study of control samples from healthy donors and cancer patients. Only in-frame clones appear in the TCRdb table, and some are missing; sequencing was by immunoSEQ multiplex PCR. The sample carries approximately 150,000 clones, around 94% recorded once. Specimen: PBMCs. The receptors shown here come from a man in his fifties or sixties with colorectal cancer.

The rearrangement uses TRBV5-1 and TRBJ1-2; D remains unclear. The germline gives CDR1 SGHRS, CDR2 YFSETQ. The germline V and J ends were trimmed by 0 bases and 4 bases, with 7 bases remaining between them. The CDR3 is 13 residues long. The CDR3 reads CASSLGLAYGYTF. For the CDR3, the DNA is TGCGCCAGCAGCTTGGGTTTAGCCTATGGCTACACCTTC.

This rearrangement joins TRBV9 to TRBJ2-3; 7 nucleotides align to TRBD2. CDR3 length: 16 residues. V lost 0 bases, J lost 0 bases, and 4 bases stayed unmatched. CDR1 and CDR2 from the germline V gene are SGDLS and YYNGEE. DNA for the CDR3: TGTGCCAGCAGCGTAGCGCCAGCGGGGAGCACAGATACGCAGTATTTT. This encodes CASSVAPAGSTDTQYF. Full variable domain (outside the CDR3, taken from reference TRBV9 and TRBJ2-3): DSGVTQTPKHLITATGQRVTLRCSPRSGDLSVYWYQQSLDQGLQFLIQYYNGEERAKGNILERFSAQQFPDLHSELNLSSLELGDSALYFCASSVAPAGSTDTQYFGPGTRLTVL.

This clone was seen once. The DNA of the CDR3 is TGTGCCAGCAGCCTTCGGGGGGGTGGCAAAAACATTCAGTACTTC. It codes for CASSLRGGGKNIQYF. The rearrangement uses TRBV5-8 and TRBJ2-4, with 8 bases lining up with TRBD2. The ends lost 4 bases at V and 3 bases at J; junction bases unmatched: 6. There are 15 residues in the CDR3. Germline assignment: CDR1 SGHTS and CDR2 YDEGEE.

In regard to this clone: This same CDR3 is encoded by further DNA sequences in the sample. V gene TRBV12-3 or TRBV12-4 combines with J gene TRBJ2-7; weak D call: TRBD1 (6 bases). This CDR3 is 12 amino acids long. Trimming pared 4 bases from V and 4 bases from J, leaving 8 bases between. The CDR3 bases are TGTGCCAGCAGTTCGGACAGTTACGAGCAGTACTTC. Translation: CASSSDSYEQYF.

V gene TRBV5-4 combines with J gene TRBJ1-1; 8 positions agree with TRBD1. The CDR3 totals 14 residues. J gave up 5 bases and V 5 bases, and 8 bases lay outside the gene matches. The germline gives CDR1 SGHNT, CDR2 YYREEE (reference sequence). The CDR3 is CASSHRGDVTEAFF. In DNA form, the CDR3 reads TGTGCCAGCAGTCACAGGGGGGATGTTACTGAAGCTTTCTTT.

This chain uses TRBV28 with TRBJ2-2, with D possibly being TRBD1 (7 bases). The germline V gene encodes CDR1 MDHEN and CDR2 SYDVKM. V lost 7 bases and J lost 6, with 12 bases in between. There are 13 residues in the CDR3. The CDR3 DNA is TGTGCCAGCAAGCAGGGGGGATCCGGGGAGCTGTTTTTT. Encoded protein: CASKQGGSGELFF. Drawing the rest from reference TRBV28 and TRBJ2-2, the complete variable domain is DVKVTQSSRYLVKRTGEKVFLECVQDMDHENMFWYRQDPGLGLRLIYFSYDVKMKEKGDIPEGYSVSREKKERFSLILESASTNQTSMYLCASKQGGSGELFFGEGSRLTVL.

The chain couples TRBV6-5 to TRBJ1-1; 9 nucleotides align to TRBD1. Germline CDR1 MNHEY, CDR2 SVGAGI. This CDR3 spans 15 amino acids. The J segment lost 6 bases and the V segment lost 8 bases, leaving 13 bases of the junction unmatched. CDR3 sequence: CASGPVMGQGAEAFF. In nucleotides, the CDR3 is TGTGCCAGCGGCCCAGTTATGGGACAGGGTGCTGAAGCTTTCTTT.

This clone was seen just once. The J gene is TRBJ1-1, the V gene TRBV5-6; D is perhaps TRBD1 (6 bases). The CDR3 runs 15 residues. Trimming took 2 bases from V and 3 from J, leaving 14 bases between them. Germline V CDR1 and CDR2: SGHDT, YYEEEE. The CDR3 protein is CASSFGDMIDTEAFF. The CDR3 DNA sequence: TGTGCCAGCAGCTTCGGGGACATGATAGACACTGAAGCTTTCTTT.

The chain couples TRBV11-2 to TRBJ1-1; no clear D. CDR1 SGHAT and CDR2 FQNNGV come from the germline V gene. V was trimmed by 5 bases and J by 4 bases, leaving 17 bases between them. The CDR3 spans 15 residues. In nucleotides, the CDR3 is TGTGCCAGCAGCGTAGGGTTGTCGGTGGGCACTGAAGCTTTCTTT. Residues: CASSVGLSVGTEAFF.

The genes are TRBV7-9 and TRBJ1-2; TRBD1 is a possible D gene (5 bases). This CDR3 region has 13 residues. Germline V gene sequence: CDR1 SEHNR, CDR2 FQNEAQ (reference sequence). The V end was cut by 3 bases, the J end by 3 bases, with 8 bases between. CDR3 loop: CASSLGVYYGYTF. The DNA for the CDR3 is TGTGCCAGCAGCTTGGGGGTGTACTATGGCTACACCTTC.

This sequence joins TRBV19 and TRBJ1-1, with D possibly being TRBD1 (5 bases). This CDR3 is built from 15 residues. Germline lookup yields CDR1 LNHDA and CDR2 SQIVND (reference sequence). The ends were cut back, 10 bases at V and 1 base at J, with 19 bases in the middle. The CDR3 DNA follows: TGTGCCACCATCCCCAGGGCCACTCCGAACACTGAAGCTTTCTTT. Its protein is CATIPRATPNTEAFF.

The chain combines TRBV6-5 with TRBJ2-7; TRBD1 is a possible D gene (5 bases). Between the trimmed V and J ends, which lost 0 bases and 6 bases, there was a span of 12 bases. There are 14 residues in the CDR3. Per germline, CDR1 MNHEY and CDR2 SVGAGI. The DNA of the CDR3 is TGTGCCAGCAGTTACTCGGTCCAGGGCTTCGAGCAGTACTTC. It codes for CASSYSVQGFEQYF.

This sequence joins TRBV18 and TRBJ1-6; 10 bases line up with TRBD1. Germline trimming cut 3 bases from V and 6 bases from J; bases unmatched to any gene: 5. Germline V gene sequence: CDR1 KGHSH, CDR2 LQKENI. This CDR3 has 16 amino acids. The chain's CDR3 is CASSPSDRGLNSPLHF. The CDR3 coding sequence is TGTGCCAGCTCACCGAGCGACAGGGGGCTTAATTCACCCCTCCACTTT. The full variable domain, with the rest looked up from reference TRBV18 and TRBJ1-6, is NAGVMQNPRHLVRRRGQEARLRCSPMKGHSHVYWYRQLPEEGLKFMVYLQKENIIDESGMPKERFSAEFPKEGPSILRIQQVVRGDSAAYFCASSPSDRGLNSPLHFGNGTRLTVT.

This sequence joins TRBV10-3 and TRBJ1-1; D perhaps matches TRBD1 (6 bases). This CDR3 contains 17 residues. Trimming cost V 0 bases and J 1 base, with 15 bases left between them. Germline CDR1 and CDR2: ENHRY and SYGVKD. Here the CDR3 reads CAISESQGSAANTEAFF. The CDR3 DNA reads TGTGCCATCAGTGAGTCGCAGGGGAGTGCTGCGAACACTGAAGCTTTCTTT.

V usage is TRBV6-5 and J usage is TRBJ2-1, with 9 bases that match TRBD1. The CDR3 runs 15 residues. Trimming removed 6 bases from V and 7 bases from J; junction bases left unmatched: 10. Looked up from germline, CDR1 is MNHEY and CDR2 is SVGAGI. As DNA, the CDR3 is TGTGCCAGCAGCGGAACCCGACAGGGGGTAAATGAGCAGTTCTTC. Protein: CASSGTRQGVNEQFF.

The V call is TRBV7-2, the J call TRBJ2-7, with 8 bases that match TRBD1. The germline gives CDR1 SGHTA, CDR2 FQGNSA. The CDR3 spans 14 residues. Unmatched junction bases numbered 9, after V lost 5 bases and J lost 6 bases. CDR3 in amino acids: CASSSPGGASEQYF. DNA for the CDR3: TGTGCCAGCAGCAGCCCAGGGGGCGCGTCCGAGCAGTACTTC.